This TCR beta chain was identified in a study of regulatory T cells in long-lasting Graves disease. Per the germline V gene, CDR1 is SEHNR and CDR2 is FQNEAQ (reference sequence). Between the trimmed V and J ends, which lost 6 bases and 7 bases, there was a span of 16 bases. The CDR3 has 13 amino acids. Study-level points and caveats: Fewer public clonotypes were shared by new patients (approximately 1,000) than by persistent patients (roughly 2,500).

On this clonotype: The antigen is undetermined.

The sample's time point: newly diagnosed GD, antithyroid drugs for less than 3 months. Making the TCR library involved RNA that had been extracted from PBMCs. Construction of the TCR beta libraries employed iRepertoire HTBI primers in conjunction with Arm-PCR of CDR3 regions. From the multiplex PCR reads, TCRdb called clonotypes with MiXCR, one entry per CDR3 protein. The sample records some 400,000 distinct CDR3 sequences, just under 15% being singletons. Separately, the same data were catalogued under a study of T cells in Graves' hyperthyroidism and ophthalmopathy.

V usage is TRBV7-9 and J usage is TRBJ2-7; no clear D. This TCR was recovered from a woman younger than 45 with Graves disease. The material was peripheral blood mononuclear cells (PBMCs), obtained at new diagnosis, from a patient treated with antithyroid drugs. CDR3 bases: TGTGCCAGCAGTTCGGGCTTTCAGAAAGAGCAGTACTTC. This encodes CASSSGFQKEQYF.